This is a list of T cell receptor beta chains from one sample in a study of regulatory T cells in long-lasting Graves disease. Using its own MiXCR run on the multiplex PCR reads, TCRdb lists one record per CDR3 protein. The data contain around 450,000 distinct CDR3 sequences, about 16% of them singletons. These data are also associated with another study on T cells in Graves' hyperthyroidism and ophthalmopathy.

Here the sequenced sample was peripheral blood mononuclear cells (PBMCs), taken at new diagnosis, from a patient treated with antithyroid drugs. These receptors were obtained from a middle-aged man with Graves disease. Each CDR3 is given with its conserved first and last residue. Fields, in order: J gene, clone size, V gene, CDR3 length, D gene, CDR3 protein, CDR3 DNA. D genes are given only for firm matches. Clone size appears in some rows only: once, few, many, or a class for an expanded clone.

>TRBJ2-5|-|TRBV6-1|10|-
CASGSRTQYF
TGTGCCAGCGGGAGTAGGACCCAGTACTTC
>TRBJ2-7|many|TRBV28|16|TRBD2
CASSPLGLAGTYEQYF
TGTGCCAGCAGTCCCCTGGGACTAGCGGGGACCTACGAGCAGTACTTC
>TRBJ2-1|few|TRBV27|12|-
CASSLGVGEQFF
TGTGCCAGCAGCTTAGGAGTCGGTGAGCAGTTCTTC
>TRBJ2-7|-|TRBV20-1|15|TRBD1
CSANPRDRAPYEQYF
TGCAGTGCTAACCCGCGGGACAGGGCCCCCTACGAGCAGTACTTC
>TRBJ2-2|-|TRBV5-4|16|TRBD1
CAGSLGDRGPAGELFF
TGTGCCGGCAGCTTGGGGGACAGGGGGCCTGCCGGGGAGCTGTTTTTT
>TRBJ2-2|many|TRBV18|13|-
CASLRKGAGELFF
TGTGCCAGCTTAAGGAAGGGAGCCGGGGAGCTGTTTTTT
>TRBJ1-2|many|TRBV11-2|14|TRBD1
CASSPGTGGFGYTF
TGTGCCAGCAGCCCCGGGACAGGGGGCTTCGGCTACACCTTC
>TRBJ2-7|many|TRBV5-1|14|-
CASSFNRLLDEQYF
TGCGCCAGCAGCTTTAACCGGCTTCTCGACGAGCAGTACTTC
>TRBJ2-3|-|TRBV24-1|12|-
CATSGYTDTQYF
TGTGCCACCAGTGGTTACACAGATACGCAGTATTTT
>TRBJ1-5|many|TRBV20-1|13|-
CSARGQINQPQHF
TGCAGTGCTAGAGGACAGATTAATCAGCCCCAGCATTTT
>TRBJ2-1|many|TRBV2|13|-
CASANGERYEQFF
TGTGCCAGCGCCAACGGAGAGCGGTATGAGCAGTTCTTC
>TRBJ2-5|many|TRBV7-8|15|TRBD1
CASSRGQGGGETQYF
TGTGCCAGCAGCAGGGGACAGGGTGGCGGAGAGACCCAGTACTTC
>TRBJ1-2|-|TRBV27|13|-
CASSRGRAYGYTF
TGTGCCAGCAGCCGTGGACGGGCATATGGCTACACCTTC
>TRBJ2-1|many|TRBV6-1|16|-
CASRERGGGGSNEQFF
TGTGCCAGCAGAGAAAGGGGGGGGGGAGGTAGCAATGAGCAGTTCTTC
>TRBJ1-4|many|TRBV30|12|-
CAWSRVGEKLFF
TGTGCCTGGAGCAGGGTGGGTGAAAAACTGTTTTTT
>TRBJ2-7|many|TRBV20-1|16|TRBD2
CSASDLAGISSYEQYF
TGCAGTGCTAGTGATCTAGCGGGTATTAGCTCCTACGAGCAGTACTTC
>TRBJ1-1|few|TRBV12-3/TRBV12-4|13|-
CASSRTTGTEAFF
TGTGCCAGCAGCAGAACGACAGGCACTGAAGCTTTCTTT
>TRBJ1-5|-|TRBV14|14|-
CASSHPDGREPQHF
TGTGCCAGCAGCCACCCTGACGGTAGGGAGCCCCAGCATTTT
>TRBJ2-1|-|TRBV7-2|14|TRBD2
CASKGLAGSNEQFF
TGTGCCAGCAAGGGGCTAGCGGGAAGCAATGAGCAGTTCTTC
>TRBJ2-7|-|TRBV30|13|-
CAWSVKGRYEQYF
TGTGCCTGGAGTGTTAAGGGGAGGTACGAGCAGTACTTC
>TRBJ2-1|few|TRBV7-2|14|-
CASSPRRVGYEQFF
TGTGCCAGCAGCCCTCGAAGGGTGGGGTATGAGCAGTTCTTC
>TRBJ2-1|few|TRBV6-1|16|-
CASEKEKGNTYNEQFF
TGTGCCAGCGAAAAGGAAAAAGGGAATACCTACAATGAGCAGTTCTTC
>TRBJ1-2|many|TRBV6-5|16|-
CASSYPTGVLNYGYTF
TGTGCCAGCAGTTACCCGACGGGAGTATTAAACTATGGCTACACCTTC
>TRBJ2-7|once|TRBV28|14|-
CASSGQPEAYEQYF
TGTGCCAGCAGCGGACAGCCGGAAGCCTACGAGCAGTACTTC
>TRBJ2-3|-|TRBV12-3/TRBV12-4|15|TRBD2
CASSLVGLAPDTQYF
TGTGCCAGCAGTTTAGTTGGACTAGCTCCAGATACGCAGTATTTT
>TRBJ1-2|few|TRBV30|14|-
CAWSPTVGGGGYTF
TGTGCCTGGAGTCCAACCGTCGGAGGTGGTGGCTACACCTTC
>TRBJ1-5|many|TRBV28|15|TRBD1
CASSSGTGGGQPQHF
TGTGCCAGCAGTTCGGGGACAGGGGGGGGTCAGCCCCAGCATTTT
>TRBJ2-1|few|TRBV2|17|TRBD1
CASSSGQGLISYNEQFF
TGTGCCAGCAGTTCCGGACAGGGTTTGATCTCCTACAATGAGCAGTTCTTC
>TRBJ1-2|few|TRBV28|13|-
CASRRQDNYGYTF
TGTGCCAGCAGACGACAGGACAACTATGGCTACACCTTC
>TRBJ1-5|few|TRBV15|15|-
CATSRDLTGPQPQHF
TGTGCCACCAGCAGAGATCTTACAGGGCCTCAGCCCCAGCATTTT
>TRBJ1-2|many|TRBV20-1|11|-
CSARGFWGYTF
TGCAGTGCTAGAGGGTTTTGGGGCTACACCTTC
>TRBJ2-7|many|TRBV12-3/TRBV12-4|14|-
CASSNRPRGVEQYF
TGTGCCAGCAGCAACCGGCCCAGGGGAGTCGAGCAGTACTTC
>TRBJ2-1|few|TRBV12-3/TRBV12-4|12|-
CASSSPYDEQFF
TGTGCCAGCAGTTCACCCTACGATGAGCAGTTCTTC
>TRBJ1-2|many|TRBV3-1|14|TRBD1
CASSPGGRGDGYTF
TGTGCCAGCAGCCCAGGGGGCAGGGGAGATGGCTACACCTTC
>TRBJ2-3|-|TRBV20-1|13|-
CSARLGAGDTQYF
TGCAGTGCTAGACTAGGGGCCGGGGATACGCAGTATTTT
>TRBJ2-5|many|TRBV12-3/TRBV12-4|14|-
CASNRDNQQETQYF
TGTGCCAGCAACCGGGACAATCAACAAGAGACCCAGTACTTC
>TRBJ1-2|-|TRBV15|16|-
CATSPLGGKTNYGYTF
TGTGCCACCAGCCCCCTCGGGGGCAAAACTAACTATGGCTACACCTTC
>TRBJ2-1|many|TRBV20-1|17|TRBD2
CSAGWTSGNPSYNEQFF
TGCAGTGCTGGATGGACTAGCGGGAATCCCTCCTACAATGAGCAGTTCTTC
>TRBJ2-7|many|TRBV20-1|14|-
CSARDRGHSYEQYF
TGCAGTGCTAGAGATCGCGGGCACTCCTACGAGCAGTACTTC
>TRBJ2-7|many|TRBV28|17|TRBD2
CASSLGVAGYSSYEQYF
TGTGCCAGCAGTCTCGGGGTAGCGGGTTATAGCTCCTACGAGCAGTACTTC